The rows below give T cell receptor beta chains drawn from one sample of a study of shared clonotypes between healthy human individuals. The data were produced by immunoSEQ multiplex PCR, yet TCRdb's version contains in-frame clones alone and is incomplete. The data hold about 980,000 clones, with about three quarters observed a single time. Sequencing was done on a sample of memory CD4+ T cells sorted from blood. The receptors shown here come from a man aged 18 to 29 in good health. Both conserved end residues are trimmed from each CDR3.

TRBJ1-1,TRBV28,ASSPYSPSNTEAF
TRBJ2-5,TRBV11-2,ASSPPWSGQETQY
TRBJ1-2,TRBV29-1,SGGTATNYGYT
TRBJ1-1,TRBV29-1,SVLSGVNTEAF
TRBJ1-4,TRBV28,ASSSLQGGSEKLF
TRBJ1-2,TRBV6-1,ATAQGYSLSYGYT
TRBJ1-3,TRBV15,ATSRGISGNTIY
TRBJ2-5,TRBV5-1,ASSLIAGPQETQY
TRBJ2-5,TRBV7-9,ASRDSRKGETQY
TRBJ1-6,TRBV2,ASSDPISNSPLH
TRBJ2-2,TRBV13,ASSLTSGRSNTGELF
TRBJ1-5,TRBV27,ASRRGQSNQPQH
TRBJ2-2,TRBV7-9,ASSERGADHTGELF
TRBJ2-2,TRBV6-5,ASSSQLYTGELF
TRBJ2-3,TRBV18,ASSPAGTDTQY
TRBJ1-3,TRBV6-1,ASSEAGLYSGNTIY
TRBJ2-5,TRBV11-3,ASSLDGGSGTQY
TRBJ1-5,TRBV6-1,ASSEQGGNQPQH
TRBJ2-2,TRBV2,ASSEGAPLAGELF
TRBJ1-1,TRBV7-2,ASSPRLGGAVTEAF
TRBJ2-5,TRBV5-4,ASSFPDRVKTQY
TRBJ1-5,TRBV7-9,ASSLGAGRVAQH
TRBJ2-5,TRBV7-9,ASSLVSGGETQY
TRBJ2-3,TRBV28,ASSSGLAGAEIDTQY
TRBJ2-2,TRBV7-9,ASSFSDTGELF
TRBJ2-5,TRBV7-2,ASSAQETQY
TRBJ1-1,TRBV11-2,ASSFSTRQVNTEAF
TRBJ1-2,TRBV7-2,ASSLANVYGYT
TRBJ1-5,TRBV15,ATSREDQPQH
TRBJ1-6,TRBV7-6,ASSHRDSPLH
TRBJ1-6,TRBV6-6,ASSSPRDHQH
TRBJ1-2,TRBV5-8,ASIHRRGTGGGYT
TRBJ2-1,TRBV20-1,SAGGWGRQF
TRBJ2-3,TRBV29-1,SVEGGSKDTQY
TRBJ2-3,TRBV7-2,ASQTGLPPTDTQY
TRBJ2-2,TRBV6-1,ASSADRTGELF
TRBJ2-3,TRBV27,ASSLSYSRGTDTQY
TRBJ2-1,TRBV28,ASSLPWTGGNEQF
TRBJ2-5,TRBV29-1,SVETETQY
TRBJ2-1,TRBV7-2,ASSPGSSYNEQF
TRBJ2-2,TRBV7-9,ASSWTGSGELF
TRBJ1-1,TRBV6-1,ASSPRGNTEAF
TRBJ2-7,TRBV5-1,ASSLPQGYEQY
TRBJ2-5,TRBV18,ASSGQGGETQY
TRBJ2-7,TRBV10-3,AISSGTETMEQY
TRBJ2-7,TRBV9,ASSVGESYEQY
TRBJ1-5,TRBV5-8,ASSLVWGNAPQH
TRBJ1-1,TRBV11-2,ASSPRFGQTPEAF
TRBJ1-6,TRBV7-2,ASSLKGNSPLH
TRBJ2-5,TRBV5-1,ASSFYMPYQETQY
TRBJ1-3,TRBV2,ASSELGQTRSGNTIY
TRBJ2-3,TRBV6-4,ASSRTSGRADTQY
TRBJ2-3,TRBV19,ASSIKGQGLDTQY
TRBJ1-1,TRBV5-8,ASSLGQQNTEAF
TRBJ1-6,TRBV29-1,SVLIRDHYNSPLH
TRBJ1-2,TRBV6-1,ASSEVRNYGYT
TRBJ2-3,TRBV28,ASSSPPELTDTQY
TRBJ2-7,TRBV27,ASSLQY